These 6 T cell receptor beta chains came from one sample sequenced in a study of T-cell reconstitution after alpha-beta-depleted transplantation in children. As it was prepared, the TCRbeta library received unique molecular identifiers. TCRdb recomputed calls from the PCR reads with MiXCR, one row per CDR3 protein. The table records 640,000 or so distinct CDR3 sequences, 16% of them present only once. Sequencing was performed on PBMCs from the stem cell graft donor, taken from the stem cell graft. The receptors here all came from a human donor who donated a stem cell graft to a child with acute myeloid leukemia.

The CDR3 DNA follows: TGTGCCAGCGCGACAGTTCGGTTCCAAGAGACCCAGTACTTC. The encoded protein is CASATVRFQETQYF. The genes are TRBV6-2 or TRBV6-3 and TRBJ2-5; tentatively, D is TRBD1 (5 bases). CDR3 length equals 14 residues. V was shortened by 8 bases and J by 1 base, with 14 bases between the two germline ends. The germline V gene encodes CDR1 MNHEY and CDR2 SVGEGT.

This clonotype was observed at least ten times. The chain employs TRBV7-2 and TRBJ2-7; the match to TRBD1 covers 8 bases. From germline, CDR1 is SGHTA and CDR2 FQGNSA. CDR3 length: 15 residues. The V gene end was trimmed by 1 base and the J gene end by 2 bases; junction bases not matched to a gene: 4. The CDR3 bases are TGTGCCAGCAGCTTAGACGACAGGGGAGCCTACGAGCAGTACTTC. Translated: CASSLDDRGAYEQYF.

In this sample, this clonotype turned up many times. The chain links TRBV29-1 to TRBJ1-5, with 7 bases lining up with TRBD1. Losses at the gene ends were 5 bases for V and 4 bases for J; bases not matched to a gene: 11. This CDR3 comprises 15 residues. Germline values: CDR1 SQVTM, CDR2 ANQGSEA. The CDR3 loop is CSVNLGGQPNQPQHF. CDR3 DNA sequence: TGCAGCGTTAACCTAGGGGGACAGCCTAATCAGCCCCAGCATTTT.

The gene calls are TRBV14 and TRBJ2-2; D tentatively fits TRBD1 or TRBD2 (5 bases each). The V and J ends lost 4 bases and 6 bases respectively, with 15 bases between them. The germline V gene encodes CDR1 SGHDN and CDR2 FVKESK. The CDR3 totals 15 residues. DNA of the CDR3: TGTGCCAGCAGCCTTCCTTCTGTGGGGGCCGGGGAGCTGTTTTTT. Translating gives CASSLPSVGAGELFF.

This clonotype appeared a few times. The chain links TRBV7-8 to TRBJ2-1; 12 bases fit TRBD2. Germline CDR1 is SGHVS and CDR2 is FQNEAQ. V lost 5 bases to trimming and J lost 9 bases; unmatched junction nucleotides: 11. The CDR3 length is 16 residues. Here the CDR3 DNA reads TGTGCCAGCAGCCCCGGCCTAGCGGGGGGGCTAGGTGAGCAGTTCTTC. This codes for CASSPGLAGGLGEQFF.

This clonotype has a handful of counts. The chain has TRBV6-5 and TRBJ1-1; no clear D. The V and J ends lost 3 bases and 6 bases respectively, with 14 bases between them. Germline-derived CDR1 and CDR2 are MNHEY and SVGAGI. CDR3 length: 14 residues. The chain's CDR3 is CASSYQLKHAEAFF. CDR3 nucleotides: TGTGCCAGCAGTTATCAGCTAAAACACGCTGAAGCTTTCTTT.